The 2 T cell receptor beta chains below all came from one sample that was sequenced in a study of T-cell memory formation after mild COVID-19. TCRdb re-called the 5' RACE reads through MiXCR, storing one row per CDR3 protein. The sample holds 300,000 to 350,000 distinct CDR3 sequences, 19% seen once. The sample consisted of PBMCs or a T cell subset sorted from them (not recorded which). These receptor sequences come from a young man who had mild COVID-19 (a few samples of this study predate the infection). Cell type and time point are not known.

The chain uses TRBV28 and TRBJ2-7; 8 bases agree with TRBD1. This CDR3 comprises 14 residues. The V gene end was trimmed by 6 bases and the J gene end by 1 base; junction bases not matched to a gene: 5. Germline-derived CDR1 and CDR2 are MDHEN and SYDVKM. Here the CDR3 DNA reads TGTGCCAGCAGACCAGACAGGGGTTCCTACGAGCAGTACTTC. Residues: CASRPDRGSYEQYF.

This clonotype was seen more than once but under ten times. This chain connects TRBV5-5 to TRBJ2-1, with 7 bases lining up with TRBD1. V shed 4 bases and J 5 bases; nucleotides not matched to a gene: 9. The CDR3 spans 15 residues. CDR1 SGHKS and CDR2 YYEKEE come from the germline V gene (reference sequence). CDR3 DNA: TGTGCCAGCAGCCTGACAGGGAAGGCAGACAATGAGCAGTTCTTC. Its translation: CASSLTGKADNEQFF.